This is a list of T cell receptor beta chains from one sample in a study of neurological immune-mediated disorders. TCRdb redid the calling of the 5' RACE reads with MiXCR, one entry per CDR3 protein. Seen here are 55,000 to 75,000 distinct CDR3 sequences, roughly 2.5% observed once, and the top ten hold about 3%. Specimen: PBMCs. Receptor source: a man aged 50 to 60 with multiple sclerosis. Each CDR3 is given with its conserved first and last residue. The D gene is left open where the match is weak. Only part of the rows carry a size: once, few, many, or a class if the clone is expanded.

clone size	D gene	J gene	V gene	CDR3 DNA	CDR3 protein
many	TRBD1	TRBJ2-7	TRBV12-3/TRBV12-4	TGTGCCAGCAGCGGGACAGGGGTCTACGAGCAGTACTTC	CASSGTGVYEQYF
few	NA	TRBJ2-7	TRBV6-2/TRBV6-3	TGTGCCAGTCGGGACGGGCCCTACGAGCAGTACTTC	CASRDGPYEQYF
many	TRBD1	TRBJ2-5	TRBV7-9	TGTGCCAGCAGCTTCTCCCTTGCCGGGACAGACTTTGGGGAGACCCAGTACTTC	CASSFSLAGTDFGETQYF
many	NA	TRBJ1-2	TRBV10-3	TGTGCCATCAGTGACCGGGACATAGTAGCTAACTATGGCTACACCTTC	CAISDRDIVANYGYTF
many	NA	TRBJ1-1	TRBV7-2	TGTGCCAGCAGCAACCCAGCGCGCAGGTGGGATGGGGCTTTCTTT	CASSNPARRWDGAFF
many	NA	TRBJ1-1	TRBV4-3	TGCGCCAGCAGCCAAGAGATTAGCCGGACTGAAGCTTTCTTT	CASSQEISRTEAFF
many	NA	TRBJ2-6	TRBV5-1	TGCGCCAGCAGCTTGGACCCGGGGACTCAAGGGGCCAACGTCCTGACTTTC	CASSLDPGTQGANVLTF
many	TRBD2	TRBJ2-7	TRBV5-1	TGCGCCAGCAGCCCCTGGACTAGCGGGGGCGGAGAGCAGTACTTC	CASSPWTSGGGEQYF
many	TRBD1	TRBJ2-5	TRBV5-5	TGTGCCAGCAGCTTGGGGGGCCGGACAGGGGCTCAAGAGACCCAGTACTTC	CASSLGGRTGAQETQYF
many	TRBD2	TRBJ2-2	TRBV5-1	TGCGCCAGCAGCACTAGCGGGGGACCCGGGGGCACCGGGGAGCTGTTTTTT	CASSTSGGPGGTGELFF
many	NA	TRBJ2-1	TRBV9	TGTGCCAGCAGCGTAGGTGGGGGCTATGAGCAGTTCTTC	CASSVGGGYEQFF
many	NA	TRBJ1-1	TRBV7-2	TGTGCCAGCAGCTCACTCAATCGGGGCACTGAAGCTTTCTTT	CASSSLNRGTEAFF
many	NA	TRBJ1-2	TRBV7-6	TGTGCCAGCAGCTACCATCGTCGGGACGGATATGGCTACACCTTC	CASSYHRRDGYGYTF
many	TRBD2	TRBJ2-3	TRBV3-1	TGTGCCAGCAGCCCTCTAGCGGGGGGAACAGATACGCAGTATTTT	CASSPLAGGTDTQYF
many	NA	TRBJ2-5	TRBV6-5	TGTGCCAGCAGTTACTCGATGGGGGGGCGGTACGAGACCCAGTACTTC	CASSYSMGGRYETQYF
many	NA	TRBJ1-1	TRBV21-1	TGTGCCAGCAGCGAAAAGACAGGGGAGAACACTGAAGCTTTCTTT	CASSEKTGENTEAFF
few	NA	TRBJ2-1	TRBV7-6	TGTGCCAGCAGCTTCCGCCGGGGGAGCTCCTACAATGAGCAGTTCTTC	CASSFRRGSSYNEQFF
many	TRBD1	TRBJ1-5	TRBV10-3	TGTGCCATCAGTGAGTCGAAAGGGACAGCGGCTAATCAGCCCCAGCATTTT	CAISESKGTAANQPQHF
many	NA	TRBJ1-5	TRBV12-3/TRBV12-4	TGTGCCAGCAGTTTGCTACAGGGAAACAATCAGCCCCAGCATTTT	CASSLLQGNNQPQHF
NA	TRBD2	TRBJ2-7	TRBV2	TGTGCCAGCAGCGAGGATAGCGGGGGGCGATCCTACGAGCAGTACTTC	CASSEDSGGRSYEQYF
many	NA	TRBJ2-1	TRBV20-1	TGCAGTGCTAGAGATATAGGCCCGAGCTCCTACAATGAGCAGTTCTTC	CSARDIGPSSYNEQFF
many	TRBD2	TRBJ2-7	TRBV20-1	TGCAGTGCTCGCGAACCTAGCGGGGGGGTCCACGAGCAGTACTTC	CSAREPSGGVHEQYF
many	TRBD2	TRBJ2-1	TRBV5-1	TGCGCCAGCAGCTTGACAGCGGGGGGCTCCTACAATGAGCAGTTCTTC	CASSLTAGGSYNEQFF
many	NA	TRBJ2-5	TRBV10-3	TGTGCCATCAGTGGGGGGGCGGCGGACCAAGAGACCCAGTACTTC	CAISGGAADQETQYF
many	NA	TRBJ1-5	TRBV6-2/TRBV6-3	TGTGCCAGTGGGCGGCGGGCAGACAATCAGCCCCAGCATTTT	CASGRRADNQPQHF